This T cell receptor (beta chain) was recovered during a study of ipilimumab plus nivolumab after autologous stem cell transplantation. As for the study in general: Median doses per patient: roughly five ipilimumab, under 10 nivolumab.

Produced via immunoSEQ multiplex PCR; TCRdb's table is partial and in-frame only. The repertoire holds tens of thousands of clones, with approximately 86% as singletons. From germline, CDR1 is LNHDA and CDR2 SQIVND (reference sequence). The length of the CDR3 is 17 residues. With 1 base removed from V and 4 bases from J, the gap between germline ends came to 19 bases. Ipilimumab, 1 mg/kg, started 14 to 28 days after autologous transplant. Dosing: nivolumab 3 mg/kg IV, weeks 1, 4, 7, 10, then every two weeks to week 26. This TCR was sampled from a male donor with diffuse large B-cell lymphoma. The input for sequencing was PBMCs, taken in a trial of ipilimumab plus nivolumab as post-transplant consolidation. The chain recombines TRBV19 with TRBJ1-1; D is undetermined. CDR3 bases: TGTGCCAGTAGTATAGCAGGATGGGTCGGCCGCGCCACTGAAGCTTTCTTT. It specifies CASSIAGWVGRATEAFF. Supplemented by reference TRBV19 and TRBJ1-1, the full variable domain reads DGGITQSPKYLFRKEGQNVTLSCEQNLNHDAMYWYRQDPGQGLRLIYYSQIVNDFQKGDIAEGYSVSREKKESFPLTVTSAQKNPTAFYLCASSIAGWVGRATEAFFGQGTRLTVV.